The 25 T cell receptor beta chains below come from one sample, sequenced in a study of identifying expanded T cells in peripheral blood (dated by TCRdb to between 2018 and 2021). The method behind the library was the immunoSEQ multiplex PCR assay. TCRdb mirrors the immuneACCESS table, restricted to in-frame sequences. Some clones are absent from its copies; in checked studies, under half trace to an unresolved V gene, and the reason for the others is unknown. In this sample the table shows about 130,000 clones, about 88% of which occur a single time. 8% to 9% of the sample is taken by the ten largest. The specimen was blood. The receptors were gathered from a person between 18 and 69 years old in good health.

This chain links TRBV5-1 with TRBJ2-6; D gene unclear. V was pared by 1 base and J by 0 bases, with 11 bases between. The CDR3 has 17 residues. Germline V gives CDR1 SGHRS, CDR2 YFSETQ. The CDR3 is CASSLWYSLSGANVLTF. Here the CDR3 DNA reads TGCGCCAGCAGCTTGTGGTATTCGCTCTCTGGGGCCAACGTCCTGACTTTC.

This chain joins TRBV4-1 and TRBJ2-5, with 7 bases aligning to TRBD2. This CDR3 spans 15 amino acids. Per germline, CDR1 MGHRA and CDR2 YSYEKL. Losses at the gene ends were 2 bases for V and 1 base for J; bases not matched to a gene: 4. The CDR3 nucleotides read TGCGCCAGCAGCCAAACAGCGGGGCTCCAAGAGACCCAGTACTTC. Protein: CASSQTAGLQETQYF.

There are a few counts of this clone. The chain carries TRBV19 and TRBJ1-5; 7 bases are a match to TRBD1. V dropped 3 bases and J dropped 7; count of bases not matched to a gene: 9. Germline V gene sequence: CDR1 LNHDA, CDR2 SQIVND (reference sequence). This CDR3 comprises 15 residues. CDR3: CASSIGGQGVQPQHF. The CDR3 DNA reads as TGTGCCAGTAGTATTGGGGGCCAGGGGGTCCAGCCCCAGCATTTT. Full variable domain (outside the CDR3, taken from reference TRBV19 and TRBJ1-5): DGGITQSPKYLFRKEGQNVTLSCEQNLNHDAMYWYRQDPGQGLRLIYYSQIVNDFQKGDIAEGYSVSREKKESFPLTVTSAQKNPTAFYLCASSIGGQGVQPQHFGDGTRLSIL.

The chain recombines TRBV6-6 with TRBJ1-5; D is unclear. Looked up from germline, CDR1 is MNHNY and CDR2 is SVGAGI (reference sequence). The CDR3 has 14 amino acids. V lost 7 bases, J lost 4 bases, and 14 bases lay in between. The DNA for the CDR3 is TGTGCCAGCACCCTCTCTATGGGGAATCAGCCCCAGCATTTT. It encodes CASTLSMGNQPQHF.

The chain recombines TRBV11-1 with TRBJ2-3; a possible D gene is TRBD2 (5 bases). The CDR3 loop spans 15 amino acids. Looked up from germline, CDR1 is SGHAT and CDR2 is FQDESV (reference sequence). Trimming cost V 1 base and J 2 bases, with 10 bases left between them. The CDR3 DNA is TGTGCCAGCAGCTTAGTCAGCGGATTCACAGATACGCAGTATTTT. It is translated as CASSLVSGFTDTQYF.

The genes are TRBV9 and TRBJ1-1, with D uncertain. The CDR3 is 13 residues long. Germline CDR1 reads SGDLS; CDR2 reads YYNGEE. V was clipped by 4 bases and J by 3 bases, with 10 bases between them. CDR3 sequence: CASSPGGDTEAFF. The CDR3 nucleotides read TGTGCCAGCAGCCCGGGTGGGGACACTGAAGCTTTCTTT.

CDR3 region: CASSRQGFGQPQHF. CDR3 in DNA: TGTGCCAGCAGCAGACAGGGGTTCGGCCAGCCCCAGCATTTT. The chain has TRBV7-2 and TRBJ1-5; 8 nucleotides align to TRBD1. This CDR3 spans 14 amino acids. Per the germline V gene, CDR1 is SGHTA and CDR2 is FQGNSA. V dropped 5 bases and J dropped 7; count of bases not matched to a gene: 7.

The chain employs TRBV30 and TRBJ1-3; D unclear. The CDR3 sequence is 12 residues long. V was clipped by 4 bases and J by 0 bases, with 4 bases between them. The germline gives CDR1 GTSNPN, CDR2 SVGIG (reference sequence). Here the CDR3 reads CAWISSGNTIYF. CDR3 sequence (DNA): TGTGCCTGGATCAGCTCTGGAAACACCATATATTTT. Full variable domain (rest looked up from reference TRBV30 and TRBJ1-3): SQTIHQWPATLVQPVGSPLSLECTVEGTSNPNLYWYRQAAGRGLQLLFYSVGIGQISSEVPQNLSASRPQDRQFILSSKKLLLSDSGFYLCAWISSGNTIYFGEGSWLTVV.

The chain employs TRBV7-2 and TRBJ1-2; maybe TRBD1 (5 bases). The CDR3 extends over 14 amino acids. Germline V gives CDR1 SGHTA, CDR2 FQGNSA. Trimming took 5 bases from V and 7 from J, leaving 17 bases between them. The CDR3 is CASSDGIRGRGYTF. The CDR3 DNA reads TGTGCCAGCAGCGACGGAATTCGGGGACGTGGCTACACCTTC.

This sequence joins TRBV2 and TRBJ1-4, with D perhaps matching TRBD1 (6 bases). CDR1 is SNHLY, CDR2 FYNNEI, per germline. V dropped 7 bases and J dropped 10 bases, with 19 bases sitting between them. The CDR3 sequence is 14 residues long. The CDR3 DNA follows: TGTGCCAGCATCCCAGGGGAGGGAGAAGGAAAACTGTTTTTT. Translating it yields CASIPGEGEGKLFF.

V and J are TRBV5-1 and TRBJ1-3; no clear D gene. The germline V gene has CDR1 SGHRS and CDR2 YFSETQ. Trimming pared 6 bases from V and 3 bases from J, leaving 4 bases between. The CDR3 runs to 11 residues. The CDR3 here is CASTNGNTIYF. The CDR3 DNA reads as TGCGCCAGCACCAATGGAAACACCATATATTTT.

This chain links TRBV7-2 with TRBJ2-7; D perhaps matches TRBD2 (5 bases). Germline loops: CDR1 SGHTA, CDR2 FQGNSA. V was cut by 2 bases and J by 3 bases, with 8 bases left in between. CDR3 length: 13 residues. CDR3 in amino acids: CASSLTRDYEQYF. In DNA, the CDR3 is TGTGCCAGCAGCTTAACTAGGGACTACGAGCAGTACTTC.

Here the CDR3 reads CASSLSPTTYEQYF. In DNA, the CDR3 is TGTGCCAGCAGTTTATCCCCCACTACCTACGAGCAGTACTTC. The chain combines TRBV27 with TRBJ2-7; no clear D. V dropped 0 bases and J dropped 2 bases, with 8 bases sitting between them. This CDR3 is 14 amino acids long. Germline assignment: CDR1 MNHEY and CDR2 SMNVEV (reference sequence).

This clone was seen just once. The rearrangement uses TRBV21-1 and TRBJ2-1; the D call TRBD1 from the table was never checked on the DNA. TRBV21-1 is assigned pseudogene status. The CDR3 runs to 14 residues. CDR3 amino acids: CASTQGQRYNEQFF. The CDR3 DNA sequence: TGTGCCAGCACCCAGGGACAGCGGTACAATGAGCAGTTCTTC.

V gene TRBV25-1 combines with J gene TRBJ2-7; tentatively, D is TRBD1 (6 bases). Deletions cut 5 bases from V and 9 bases from J, with 17 bases between. Germline V gene sequence: CDR1 MGHDK, CDR2 SYGVNS. The CDR3 contains 13 residues. The CDR3 DNA reads TGTGCCAGCAGTCCAGGGGCGAGTCTTAGGCAGTACTTC. Translated: CASSPGASLRQYF.

Here the CDR3 reads CASSFFRYTEAFF. In DNA form, the CDR3 reads TGTGCCAGCAGCTTTTTCAGATACACTGAAGCTTTCTTT. The V gene is TRBV7-2, the J gene TRBJ1-1; D is unresolved. Trimming took off 3 bases at V and 3 bases at J, with 8 bases between the two ends. Germline values: CDR1 SGHTA, CDR2 FQGNSA. This CDR3 has 13 residues.

This chain uses TRBV19 with TRBJ1-2; unclear D gene. Per germline, CDR1 LNHDA and CDR2 SQIVND (reference sequence). Trimming pared 6 bases from V and 8 bases from J, leaving 16 bases between. This CDR3 is built from 13 residues. Here the CDR3 DNA reads TGTGCCAGTAGCTCGGTGGCGATCGGGGGCTACACCTTC. Translating gives CASSSVAIGGYTF.

This chain links TRBV28 with TRBJ2-4; the D gene is possibly TRBD2 (6 bases). Between the trimmed V and J ends, which lost 5 bases and 10 bases, there was a span of 21 bases. The CDR3 consists of 15 residues. Per germline, CDR1 MDHEN and CDR2 SYDVKM. The CDR3 nucleotides read TGTGCCAGCAGTGCCTCCGGGACTGGAGTAGTAATTCAGTACTTC. The encoded protein is CASSASGTGVVIQYF. Based on the CDR3 plus reference TRBV28 and TRBJ2-4, the full variable domain is DVKVTQSSRYLVKRTGEKVFLECVQDMDHENMFWYRQDPGLGLRLIYFSYDVKMKEKGDIPEGYSVSREKKERFSLILESASTNQTSMYLCASSASGTGVVIQYFGAGTRLSVL.

This chain connects TRBV29-1 to TRBJ1-4, with D tentatively TRBD1 (6 bases). The V gene lost 1 base and the J gene lost 6 bases, with 12 bases spanning the gap. CDR3 length: 14 amino acids. The V gene's germline CDR1 is SQVTM and CDR2 ANQGSEA. The CDR3 coding sequence is TGCAGCGTTGAAGGAGCGGGGGCCCATGAAAAACTGTTTTTT. Protein product: CSVEGAGAHEKLFF.

The chain carries TRBV30 and TRBJ2-5, with TRBD2 matching over 8 bases. The CDR3 covers 10 residues. The germline CDR1 and CDR2 sequences are GTSNPN and SVGIG (reference sequence). CDR3 DNA: TGTGGCGGGGGGCACGAGACCCAGTACTTC. This gives the protein CGGGHETQYF.

V is TRBV27 and J is TRBJ2-7; 8 nucleotides line up with TRBD1. CDR1 and CDR2 (germline): MNHEY, SMNVEV (reference sequence). Germline trimming cut 1 base from V and 4 bases from J; bases unmatched to any gene: 9. This CDR3 region has 16 residues. CDR3 residues: CASSLYPGQGAYEQYF. The CDR3 DNA sequence: TGTGCCAGCAGTTTATATCCGGGGCAGGGGGCGTACGAGCAGTACTTC.

V gene TRBV29-1 combines with J gene TRBJ1-2, with D possibly TRBD1 on 5 matching bases. Germline V gives CDR1 SQVTM, CDR2 ANQGSEA. The CDR3 sequence is 11 residues long. The V and J ends lost 7 bases and 9 bases respectively, with 15 bases between them. The CDR3 nucleotides are TGCAGCGCCACGGGAGGGGCGAGCTACACCTTC. It encodes CSATGGASYTF.

The CDR3 nucleotides are TGTGCCAGTAGTACCAGCGCAATAGGAGAGGAGACCCAGTACTTC. It codes for CASSTSAIGEETQYF. The rearrangement uses TRBV19 and TRBJ2-5; D remains unclear. Trimming stripped 4 bases from V and 5 bases from J, with 17 bases between. The CDR3 is 15 amino acids. Germline lookup yields CDR1 LNHDA and CDR2 SQIVND (reference sequence).

CDR3 region: CASSGETRSYNEQFF. CDR3 bases: TGTGCCAGCAGTGGGGAGACTCGCTCCTACAATGAGCAGTTCTTC. This chain uses TRBV25-1 with TRBJ2-1; possible D gene TRBD2, 5 bases. This CDR3 has 15 amino acids. The V gene lost 4 bases and the J gene lost 0 bases, with 10 bases spanning the gap. Per the germline V gene, CDR1 is MGHDK and CDR2 is SYGVNS.

The V gene is TRBV6-5, the J gene TRBJ1-2, with D hard to call. The germline V gene has CDR1 MNHEY and CDR2 SVGAGI. The CDR3 runs 13 residues. V lost 0 bases to trimming and J lost 8 bases, with 10 bases between them. DNA of the CDR3: TGTGCCAGCAGTTACTCTCCGGGTTTGGGCTACACCTTC. It specifies CASSYSPGLGYTF.